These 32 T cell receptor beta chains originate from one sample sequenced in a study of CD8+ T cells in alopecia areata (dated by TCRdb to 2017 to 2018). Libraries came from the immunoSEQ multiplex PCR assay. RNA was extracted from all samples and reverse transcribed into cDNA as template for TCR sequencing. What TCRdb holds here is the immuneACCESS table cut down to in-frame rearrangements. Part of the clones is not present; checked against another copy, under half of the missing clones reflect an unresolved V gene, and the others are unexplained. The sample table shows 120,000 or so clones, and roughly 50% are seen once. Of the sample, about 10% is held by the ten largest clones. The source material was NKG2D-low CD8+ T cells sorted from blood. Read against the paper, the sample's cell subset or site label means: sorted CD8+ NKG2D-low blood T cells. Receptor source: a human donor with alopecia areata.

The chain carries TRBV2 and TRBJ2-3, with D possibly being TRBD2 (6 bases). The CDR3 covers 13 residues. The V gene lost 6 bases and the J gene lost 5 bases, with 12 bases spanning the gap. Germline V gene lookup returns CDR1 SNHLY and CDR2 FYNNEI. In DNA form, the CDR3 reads TGTGCCAGCAGAGGAAGACTAGTAGATACGCAGTATTTT. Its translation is CASRGRLVDTQYF.

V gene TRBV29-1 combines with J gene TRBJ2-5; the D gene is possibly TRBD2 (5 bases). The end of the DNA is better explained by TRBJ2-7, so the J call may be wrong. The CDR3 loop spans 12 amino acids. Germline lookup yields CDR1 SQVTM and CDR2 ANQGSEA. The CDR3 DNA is TGCAGCGTTGAAGCCAGCGGCCACGAGCAGTACTTC. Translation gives CSVEASGHEQYF.

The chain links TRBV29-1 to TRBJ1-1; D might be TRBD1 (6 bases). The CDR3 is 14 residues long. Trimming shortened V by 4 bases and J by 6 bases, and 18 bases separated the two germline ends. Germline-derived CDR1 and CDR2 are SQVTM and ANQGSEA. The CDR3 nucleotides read TGCAGCGTTGGCTGGCGGGGGGCCGGATCTGAAGCTTTCTTT. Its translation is CSVGWRGAGSEAFF.

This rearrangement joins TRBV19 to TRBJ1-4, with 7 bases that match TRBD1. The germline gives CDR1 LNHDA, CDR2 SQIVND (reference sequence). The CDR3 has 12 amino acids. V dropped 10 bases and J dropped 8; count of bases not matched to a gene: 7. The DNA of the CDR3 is TGTGCCACCGGACAGGCCTCCGAAAAACTGTTTTTT. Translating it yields CATGQASEKLFF. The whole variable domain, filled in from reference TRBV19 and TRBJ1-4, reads DGGITQSPKYLFRKEGQNVTLSCEQNLNHDAMYWYRQDPGQGLRLIYYSQIVNDFQKGDIAEGYSVSREKKESFPLTVTSAQKNPTAFYLCATGQASEKLFFGSGTQLSVL.

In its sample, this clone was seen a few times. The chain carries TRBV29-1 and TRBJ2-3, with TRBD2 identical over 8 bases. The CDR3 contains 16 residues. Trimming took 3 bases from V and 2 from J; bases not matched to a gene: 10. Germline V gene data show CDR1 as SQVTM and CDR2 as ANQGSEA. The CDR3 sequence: CSVEGPGLGITDTQYF. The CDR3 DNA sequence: TGCAGCGTTGAGGGCCCGGGACTAGGAATCACAGATACGCAGTATTTT.

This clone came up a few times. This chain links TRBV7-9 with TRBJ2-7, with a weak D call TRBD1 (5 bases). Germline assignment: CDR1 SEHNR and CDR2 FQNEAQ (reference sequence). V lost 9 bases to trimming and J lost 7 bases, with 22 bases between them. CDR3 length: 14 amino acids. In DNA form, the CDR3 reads TGTGCCAGTAGCAACGACCGGAGAGACAGAGAGCAGTACTTC. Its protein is CASSNDRRDREQYF.

CDR3 coding DNA: TGCAGCGTCCCCGACCGGGAAAAACTGTTTTTT. Translating it yields CSVPDREKLFF. The chain employs TRBV29-1 and TRBJ1-4; D is unclear. Trimming pared 6 bases from V and 8 bases from J, leaving 10 bases between. The CDR3 has 11 residues. Germline assignment: CDR1 SQVTM and CDR2 ANQGSEA. The complete variable domain, with remaining parts taken from reference TRBV29-1 and TRBJ1-4, reads SAVISQKPSRDICQRGTSLTIQCQVDSQVTMMFWYRQQPGQSLTLIATANQGSEATYESGFVIDKFPISRPNLTFSTLTVSNMSPEDSSIYLCSVPDREKLFFGSGTQLSVL.

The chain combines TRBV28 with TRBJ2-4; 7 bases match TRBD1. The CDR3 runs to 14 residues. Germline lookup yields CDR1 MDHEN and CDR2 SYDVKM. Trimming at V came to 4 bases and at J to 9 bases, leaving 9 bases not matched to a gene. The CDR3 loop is CASSSSQGLGIQYF. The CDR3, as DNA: TGTGCCAGCAGTTCGTCACAGGGGTTGGGCATTCAGTACTTC. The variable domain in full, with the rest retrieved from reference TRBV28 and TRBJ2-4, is DVKVTQSSRYLVKRTGEKVFLECVQDMDHENMFWYRQDPGLGLRLIYFSYDVKMKEKGDIPEGYSVSREKKERFSLILESASTNQTSMYLCASSSSQGLGIQYFGAGTRLSVL.

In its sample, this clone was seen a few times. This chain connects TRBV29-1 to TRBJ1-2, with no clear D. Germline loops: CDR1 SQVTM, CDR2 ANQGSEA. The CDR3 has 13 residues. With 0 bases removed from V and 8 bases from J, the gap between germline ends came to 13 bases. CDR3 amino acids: CSVEDGPRGGYTF. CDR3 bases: TGCAGCGTTGAAGATGGGCCGCGGGGAGGCTACACCTTC.

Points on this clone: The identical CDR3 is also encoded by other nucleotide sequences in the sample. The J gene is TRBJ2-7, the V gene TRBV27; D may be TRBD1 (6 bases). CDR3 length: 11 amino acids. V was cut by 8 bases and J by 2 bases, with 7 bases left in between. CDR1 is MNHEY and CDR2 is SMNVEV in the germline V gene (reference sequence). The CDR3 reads CASGQPYEQYF. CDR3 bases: TGTGCCAGCGGACAGCCCTACGAGCAGTACTTC.

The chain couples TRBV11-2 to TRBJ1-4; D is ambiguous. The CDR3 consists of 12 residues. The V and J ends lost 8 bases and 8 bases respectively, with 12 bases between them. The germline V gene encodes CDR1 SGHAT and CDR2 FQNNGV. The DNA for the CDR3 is TGTGCCAGCTCCGGGTTGGCGGAAAAACTGTTTTTT. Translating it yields CASSGLAEKLFF.

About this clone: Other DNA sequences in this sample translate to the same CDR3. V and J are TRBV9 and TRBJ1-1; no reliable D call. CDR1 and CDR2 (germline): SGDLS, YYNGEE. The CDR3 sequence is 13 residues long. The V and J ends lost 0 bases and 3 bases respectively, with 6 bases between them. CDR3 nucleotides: TGTGCCAGCAGCGTAGCAGCGTACACTGAAGCTTTCTTT. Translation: CASSVAAYTEAFF.

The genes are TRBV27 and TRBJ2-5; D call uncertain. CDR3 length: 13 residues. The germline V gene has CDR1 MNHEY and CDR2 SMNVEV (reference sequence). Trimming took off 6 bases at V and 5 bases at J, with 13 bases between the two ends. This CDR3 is CASSVKGGETQYF. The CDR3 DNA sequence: TGTGCCAGCAGCGTGAAAGGTGGGGAGACCCAGTACTTC.

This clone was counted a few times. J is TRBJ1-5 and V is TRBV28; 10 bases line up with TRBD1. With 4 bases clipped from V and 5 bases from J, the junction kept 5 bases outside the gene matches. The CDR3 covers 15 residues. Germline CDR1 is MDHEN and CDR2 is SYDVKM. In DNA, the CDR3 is TGTGCCAGCAGTTCCTCGGGACAGGGGCATCAGCCCCAGCATTTT. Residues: CASSSSGQGHQPQHF.

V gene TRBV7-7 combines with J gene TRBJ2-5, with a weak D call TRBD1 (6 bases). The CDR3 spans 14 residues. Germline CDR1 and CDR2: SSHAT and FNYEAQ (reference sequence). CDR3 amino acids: CASARWGLGETQYF. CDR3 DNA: TGTGCTAGCGCACGGTGGGGGCTCGGGGAGACCCAGTACTTC.

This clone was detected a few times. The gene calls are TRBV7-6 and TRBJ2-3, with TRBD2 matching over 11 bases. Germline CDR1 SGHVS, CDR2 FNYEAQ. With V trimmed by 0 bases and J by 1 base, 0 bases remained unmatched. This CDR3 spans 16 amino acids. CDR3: CASSLATSGGTDTQYF. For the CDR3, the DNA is TGTGCCAGCAGCTTAGCGACTAGCGGGGGCACAGATACGCAGTATTTT. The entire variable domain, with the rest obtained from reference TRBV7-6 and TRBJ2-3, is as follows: GAGVSQSPRYKVTKRGQDVALRCDPISGHVSLYWYRQALGQGPEFLTYFNYEAQQDKSGLPNDRFSAERPEGSISTLTIQRTEQRDSAMYRCASSLATSGGTDTQYFGPGTRLTVL.

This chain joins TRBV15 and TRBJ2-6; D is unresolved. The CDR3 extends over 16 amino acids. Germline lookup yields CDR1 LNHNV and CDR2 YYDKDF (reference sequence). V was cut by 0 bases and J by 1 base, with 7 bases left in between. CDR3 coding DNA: TGTGCCACCAGCAGAGAAGGAGAATCTGGGGCCAACGTCCTGACTTTC. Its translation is CATSREGESGANVLTF.

The CDR3 protein is CSVHPSSDEQFF. CDR3 bases: TGCAGCGTTCACCCCTCCTCTGATGAGCAGTTCTTC. The rearrangement uses TRBV29-1 and TRBJ2-1; D call uncertain. V was clipped by 5 bases and J by 8 bases, with 13 bases between them. Germline CDR1 is SQVTM and CDR2 is ANQGSEA. CDR3 length: 12 residues.

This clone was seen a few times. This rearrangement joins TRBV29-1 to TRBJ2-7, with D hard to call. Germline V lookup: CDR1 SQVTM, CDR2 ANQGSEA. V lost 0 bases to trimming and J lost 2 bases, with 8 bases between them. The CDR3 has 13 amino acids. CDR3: CSVEEAFPYEQYF. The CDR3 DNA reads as TGCAGCGTTGAAGAGGCCTTCCCCTACGAGCAGTACTTC.

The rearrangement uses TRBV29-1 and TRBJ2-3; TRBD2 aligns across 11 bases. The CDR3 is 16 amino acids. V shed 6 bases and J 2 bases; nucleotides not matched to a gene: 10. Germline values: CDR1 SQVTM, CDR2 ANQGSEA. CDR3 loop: CSVLDALAGVTDTQYF. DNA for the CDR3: TGCAGCGTACTCGACGCACTAGCGGGAGTCACAGATACGCAGTATTTT.

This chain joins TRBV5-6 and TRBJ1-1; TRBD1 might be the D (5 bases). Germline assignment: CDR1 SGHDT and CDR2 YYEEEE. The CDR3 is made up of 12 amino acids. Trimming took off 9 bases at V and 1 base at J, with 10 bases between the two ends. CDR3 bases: TGTGCCAACCCGGACACGAACACTGAAGCTTTCTTT. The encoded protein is CANPDTNTEAFF.

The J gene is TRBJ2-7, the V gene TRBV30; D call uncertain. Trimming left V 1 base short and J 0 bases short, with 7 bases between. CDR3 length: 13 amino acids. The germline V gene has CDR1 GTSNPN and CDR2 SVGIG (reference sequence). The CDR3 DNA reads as TGTGCCTGGAGTGGACGTCTCTCCTACGAGCAGTACTTC. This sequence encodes CAWSGRLSYEQYF.

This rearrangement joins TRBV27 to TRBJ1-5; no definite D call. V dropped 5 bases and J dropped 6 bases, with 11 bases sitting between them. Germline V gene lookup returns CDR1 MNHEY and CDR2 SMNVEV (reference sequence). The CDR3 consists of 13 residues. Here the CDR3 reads CASSLSGLQPQHF. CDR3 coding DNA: TGTGCCAGCAGTCTGTCTGGGCTTCAGCCCCAGCATTTT.

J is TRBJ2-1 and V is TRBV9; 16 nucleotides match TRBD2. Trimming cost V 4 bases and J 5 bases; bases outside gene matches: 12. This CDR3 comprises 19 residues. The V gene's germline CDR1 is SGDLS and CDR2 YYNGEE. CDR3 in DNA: TGTGCCAGCAGCTCATCCGGGACTAGCGGGGGGGACTTCCACAATGAGCAGTTCTTC. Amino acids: CASSSSGTSGGDFHNEQFF.

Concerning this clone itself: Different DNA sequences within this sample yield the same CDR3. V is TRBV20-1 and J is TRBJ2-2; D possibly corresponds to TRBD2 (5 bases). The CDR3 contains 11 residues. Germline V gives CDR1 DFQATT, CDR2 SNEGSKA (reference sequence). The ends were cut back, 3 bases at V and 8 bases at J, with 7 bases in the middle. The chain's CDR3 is CSASPGGELFF. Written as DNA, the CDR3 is TGCAGTGCTAGCCCGGGGGGGGAGCTGTTTTTT.

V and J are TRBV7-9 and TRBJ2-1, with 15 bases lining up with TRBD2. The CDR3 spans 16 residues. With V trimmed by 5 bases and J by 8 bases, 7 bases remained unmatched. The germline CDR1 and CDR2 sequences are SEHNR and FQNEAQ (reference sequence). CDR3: CASSGLAGGPSDEQFF. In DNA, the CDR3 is TGTGCCAGCAGCGGACTAGCGGGGGGGCCGAGTGATGAGCAGTTCTTC.

CDR3 sequence (DNA): TGCAGCGTTGCTCCTGGCGGTAGGAGCTCCTACAATGAGCAGTTCTTC. This translates into CSVAPGGRSSYNEQFF. The chain couples TRBV29-1 to TRBJ2-1; D is undetermined. Germline CDR1 SQVTM, CDR2 ANQGSEA. The CDR3 length is 16 residues. V was pared by 4 bases and J by 0 bases, with 16 bases between.

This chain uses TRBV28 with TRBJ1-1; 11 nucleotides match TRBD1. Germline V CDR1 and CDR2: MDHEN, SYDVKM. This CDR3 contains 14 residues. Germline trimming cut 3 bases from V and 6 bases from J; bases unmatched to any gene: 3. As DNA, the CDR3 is TGTGCCAGCAGTTTTTTGGACAGGGGGCCTGAAGCTTTCTTT. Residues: CASSFLDRGPEAFF.

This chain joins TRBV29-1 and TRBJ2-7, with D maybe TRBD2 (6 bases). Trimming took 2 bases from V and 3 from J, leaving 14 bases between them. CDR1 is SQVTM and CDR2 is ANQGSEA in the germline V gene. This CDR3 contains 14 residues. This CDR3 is CSVELEEGGYEQYF. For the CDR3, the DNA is TGCAGCGTTGAATTGGAGGAGGGAGGCTACGAGCAGTACTTC.

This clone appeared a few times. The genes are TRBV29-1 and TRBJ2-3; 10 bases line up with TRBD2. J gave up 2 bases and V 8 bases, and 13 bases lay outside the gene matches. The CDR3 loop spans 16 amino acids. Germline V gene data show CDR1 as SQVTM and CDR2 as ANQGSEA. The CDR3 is CSSKGLAGEYTDTQYF. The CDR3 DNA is TGCAGCTCCAAAGGCCTAGCGGGGGAATACACAGATACGCAGTATTTT.

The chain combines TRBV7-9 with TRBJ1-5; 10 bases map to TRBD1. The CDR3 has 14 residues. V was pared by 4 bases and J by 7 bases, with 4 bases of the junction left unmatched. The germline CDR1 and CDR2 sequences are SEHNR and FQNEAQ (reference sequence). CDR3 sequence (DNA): TGTGCCAGCAGCTCTTCGGGACAGGGGCAGCCCCAGCATTTT. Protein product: CASSSSGQGQPQHF.

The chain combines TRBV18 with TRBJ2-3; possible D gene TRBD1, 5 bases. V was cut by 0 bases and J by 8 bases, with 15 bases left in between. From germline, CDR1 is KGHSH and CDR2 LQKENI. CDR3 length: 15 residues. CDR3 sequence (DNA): TGTGCCAGCTCACCACCGGGGCCGGGCGTAGTTACGCAGTATTTT. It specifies CASSPPGPGVVTQYF. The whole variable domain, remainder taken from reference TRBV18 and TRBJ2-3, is NAGVMQNPRHLVRRRGQEARLRCSPMKGHSHVYWYRQLPEEGLKFMVYLQKENIIDESGMPKERFSAEFPKEGPSILRIQQVVRGDSAAYFCASSPPGPGVVTQYFGPGTRLTVL.